This record covers a single T cell receptor (beta chain). Its antigen is not identified. Produced via immunoSEQ multiplex PCR; TCRdb's table is partial and in-frame only. Among approximately 120,000 clones listed, about 90% were seen once. This sample stems from a study of cytomegalovirus exposure and HLA in healthy donors. The donors were part of the validation cohort, which consisted of 120 subjects and was separate from the first cohort of about 670 subjects. Broader study findings: The classifier, whose performance was assessed in both the original and validation cohorts, reportedly diagnosed cytomegalovirus status with high specificity and sensitivity. Some TCR beta chains (about 180 of them) were listed as cytomegalovirus-associated. Rare sequences made up most TCRs, while some public TCRs were found in many donors.

V dropped 3 bases and J dropped 2; count of bases not matched to a gene: 3. CDR1 and CDR2 from the germline V gene are SGDLS and YYNGEE. The CDR3 is 15 amino acids. This rearrangement joins TRBV9 to TRBJ2-2; 8 bases match TRBD1. Material for sequencing was PBMCs. The TCR was taken from a young woman in good health and CMV-seronegative. Here the CDR3 DNA reads TGTGCCAGCAGCGAACAGGGGGGCAACACCGGGGAGCTGTTTTTT. Translated: CASSEQGGNTGELFF.